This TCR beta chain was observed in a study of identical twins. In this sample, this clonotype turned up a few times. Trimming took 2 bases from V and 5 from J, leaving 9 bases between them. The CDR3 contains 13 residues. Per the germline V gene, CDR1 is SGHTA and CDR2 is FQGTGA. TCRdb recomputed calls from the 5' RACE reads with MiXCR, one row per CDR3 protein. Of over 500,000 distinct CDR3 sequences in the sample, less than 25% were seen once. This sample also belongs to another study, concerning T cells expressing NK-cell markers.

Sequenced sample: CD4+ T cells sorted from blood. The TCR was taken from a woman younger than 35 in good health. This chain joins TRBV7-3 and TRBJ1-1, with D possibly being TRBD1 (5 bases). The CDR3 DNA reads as TGTGCCAGCAGCTTACAGGGTCGTACTGAAGCTTTCTTT. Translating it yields CASSLQGRTEAFF.